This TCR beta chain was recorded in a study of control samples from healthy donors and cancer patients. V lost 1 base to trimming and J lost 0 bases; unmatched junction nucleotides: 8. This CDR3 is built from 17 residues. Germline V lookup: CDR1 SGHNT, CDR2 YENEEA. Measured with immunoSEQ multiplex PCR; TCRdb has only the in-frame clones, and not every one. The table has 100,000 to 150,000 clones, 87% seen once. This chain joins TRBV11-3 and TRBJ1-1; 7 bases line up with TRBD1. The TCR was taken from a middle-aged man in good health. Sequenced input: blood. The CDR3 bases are TGTGCCAGCAGCTTAGCCTTTTTGACAGGGATGAACACTGAAGCTTTCTTT. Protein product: CASSLAFLTGMNTEAFF.